This T cell receptor beta chain is from a study of T-cell memory formation after mild COVID-19. Across the study: Largely donor-specific TCR clusters were found.

TCRdb fed the 5' RACE reads into MiXCR, producing one record per CDR3 protein. The top ten clones hold over 20% of a sample with 300,000 to 350,000 distinct CDR3 sequences, approximately 19% of them seen once. V gave up 5 bases and J gave up 4 bases; unmatched junction bases: 6. The CDR3 covers 14 residues. This clonotype was detected only a few times. Input material: PBMCs or a T cell subset sorted from them (not recorded which). The sequence came from a man between 18 and 29 years old who had mild COVID-19 (a few samples of this study predate the infection). Cell type and time point are not known. The V gene is TRBV12-3 or TRBV12-4, the J gene TRBJ1-1; the match to TRBD1 covers 8 bases. In nucleotides, the CDR3 is TGTGCCAGCAGTCCGTACAGGGGGACCACTGAAGCTTTCTTT. It encodes CASSPYRGTTEAFF.